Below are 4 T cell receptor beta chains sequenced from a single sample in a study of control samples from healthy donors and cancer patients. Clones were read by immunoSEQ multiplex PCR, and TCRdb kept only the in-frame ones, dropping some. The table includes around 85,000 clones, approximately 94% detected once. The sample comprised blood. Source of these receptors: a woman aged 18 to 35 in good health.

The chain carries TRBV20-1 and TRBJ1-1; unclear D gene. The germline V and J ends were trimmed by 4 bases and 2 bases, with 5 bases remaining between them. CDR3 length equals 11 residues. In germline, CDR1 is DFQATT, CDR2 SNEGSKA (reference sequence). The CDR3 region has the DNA TGCAGTGCTAAAGAAAACACTGAAGCTTTCTTT. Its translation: CSAKENTEAFF.

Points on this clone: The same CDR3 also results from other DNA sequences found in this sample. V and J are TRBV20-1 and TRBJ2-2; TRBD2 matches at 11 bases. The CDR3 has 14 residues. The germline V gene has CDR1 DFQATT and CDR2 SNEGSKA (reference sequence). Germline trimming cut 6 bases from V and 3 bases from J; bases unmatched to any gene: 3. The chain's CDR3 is CSASSGRDTGELFF. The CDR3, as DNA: TGCAGTGCCAGTAGCGGGAGGGACACCGGGGAGCTGTTTTTT.

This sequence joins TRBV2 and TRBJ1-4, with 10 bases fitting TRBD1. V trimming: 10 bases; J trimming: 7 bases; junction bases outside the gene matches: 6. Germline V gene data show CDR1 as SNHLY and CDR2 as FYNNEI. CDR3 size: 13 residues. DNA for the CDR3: TGTGCCAACTCCCGGGACAGGGGTGAAAAACTGTTTTTT. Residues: CANSRDRGEKLFF.

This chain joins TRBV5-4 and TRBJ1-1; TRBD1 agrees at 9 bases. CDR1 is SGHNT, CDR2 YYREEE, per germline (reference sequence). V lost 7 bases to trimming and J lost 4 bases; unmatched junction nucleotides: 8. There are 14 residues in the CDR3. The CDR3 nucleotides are TGTGCCAGCTGTGAGGACAGGGGCGTCACTGAAGCTTTCTTT. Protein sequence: CASCEDRGVTEAFF.